Detailed here is one T cell receptor beta chain. The antigen is not known. TCRdb independently ran MiXCR on the 5' RACE reads; one entry per CDR3 protein. The sample records roughly 410,000 distinct CDR3 sequences, approximately 24% being singletons. The data were obtained in a study of T-cell memory formation after mild COVID-19. Findings and limits, study-wide: Balance between CD4 and CD8 was seen in clones contracting day 15 to 85, and a CD4+ lean was seen in later expanders.

V dropped 5 bases and J dropped 3 bases, with 19 bases sitting between them. Per germline, CDR1 SNHLY and CDR2 FYNNEI. This CDR3 has 16 residues. The sample consisted of PBMCs or a T cell subset sorted from them (not recorded which). The rearrangement joins TRBV2 to TRBJ1-2, with D possibly TRBD1 on 5 matching bases. The sequence derives from an adult woman who had mild COVID-19 (a few samples of this study predate the infection). Cell type and time point are not known. The CDR3: CASSRDGILGDYGYTF. Here the CDR3 DNA reads TGTGCCAGCAGTCGGGACGGGATCTTGGGGGACTATGGCTACACCTTC.